The 14 T cell receptor beta chains listed next were all sequenced from one sample in a study of cytomegalovirus exposure and HLA in healthy donors. 60 Vbeta and 13 Jbeta primers were used in PCR. This table comes from immunoSEQ multiplex PCR, and its TCRdb copy is limited to in-frame clones, with some not included. Here the sample spans roughly 120,000 clones, roughly 80% being singletons. The sequencing sample was made of PBMCs. The receptor set was obtained from a woman aged 25-40 years in good health and CMV-seropositive.

The J gene is TRBJ1-4, the V gene TRBV7-2; TRBD1 matches at 11 bases. Germline V gene data show CDR1 as SGHTA and CDR2 as FQGNSA. The CDR3 has 15 residues. V lost 5 bases and J lost 8; bases outside the gene matches: 7. The CDR3 spells CASSLLGQGGEKLFF. Written as DNA, the CDR3 is TGTGCCAGCAGCCTCTTGGGACAGGGGGGGGAAAAACTGTTTTTT.

The DNA for the CDR3 is TGTGCCAGCAGTGTGGCAGTTGGGGCCAACGTCCTGACTTTC. Protein sequence: CASSVAVGANVLTF. The genes are TRBV2 and TRBJ2-6, with unresolved D. The CDR3 runs 14 residues. The germline V and J ends were trimmed by 4 bases and 3 bases, with 7 bases remaining between them. CDR1 is SNHLY, CDR2 FYNNEI, per germline.

This clone was seen a handful of times. The chain is built from TRBV15 and TRBJ1-5; D is perhaps TRBD1 (5 bases). CDR3 length: 15 amino acids. With 2 bases removed from V and 0 bases from J, the gap between germline ends came to 8 bases. Germline V gene lookup returns CDR1 LNHNV and CDR2 YYDKDF (reference sequence). CDR3 sequence reads: CATSRNRNSNQPQHF. CDR3 bases: TGTGCCACCAGCAGAAACAGGAATAGCAATCAGCCCCAGCATTTT.

The chain has TRBV29-1 and TRBJ1-2; 9 nucleotides align to TRBD1. V was pared by 3 bases and J by 7 bases, with 9 bases of the junction left unmatched. This CDR3 spans 14 amino acids. The V gene's germline CDR1 is SQVTM and CDR2 ANQGSEA. As DNA, the CDR3 is TGCAGCGTTGAGGGAGGGACAGGGATAGGTGGCTACACCTTC. Residues: CSVEGGTGIGGYTF.

The chain couples TRBV5-1 to TRBJ2-3, with D tentatively TRBD2 (6 bases). CDR3 length equals 15 residues. CDR1 SGHRS and CDR2 YFSETQ come from the germline V gene. V gave up 0 bases and J gave up 2 bases, with 10 bases separating them. CDR3 region: CASSLAGGFTDTQYF. CDR3 nucleotide sequence: TGCGCCAGCAGCTTGGCCGGGGGTTTCACAGATACGCAGTATTTT.

This rearrangement joins TRBV7-9 to TRBJ1-1, with TRBD1 matching over 7 bases. Trimming cost V 7 bases and J 5 bases; bases outside gene matches: 10. The CDR3 length is 14 residues. Germline CDR1 reads SEHNR; CDR2 reads FQNEAQ (reference sequence). Written as DNA, the CDR3 is TGTGCCAGCACAAAGACAGGGAAGGCGACTGAAGCTTTCTTT. Protein sequence: CASTKTGKATEAFF. Filled out from reference TRBV7-9 and TRBJ1-1, the complete variable domain reads DTGVSQNPRHKITKRGQNVTFRCDPISEHNRLYWYRQTLGQGPEFLTYFQNEAQLEKSRLLSDRFSAERPKGSFSTLEIQRTEQGDSAMYLCASTKTGKATEAFFGQGTRLTVV.

The chain employs TRBV4-3 and TRBJ2-1; 13 bases are shared with TRBD2. CDR1 and CDR2 from the germline V gene are LGHNA and YSLEER. The junction had 6 bases not matched to a gene; V was cut back by 4 bases and J by 3 bases. The CDR3 consists of 17 residues. CDR3 protein: CASSPGRTSGGYNEQFF. CDR3 nucleotides: TGCGCCAGCAGCCCCGGACGGACTAGCGGGGGCTACAATGAGCAGTTCTTC.

The chain uses TRBV7-9 and TRBJ2-3; TRBD2 aligns across 12 bases. Per germline, CDR1 SEHNR and CDR2 FQNEAQ (reference sequence). With 4 bases clipped from V and 5 bases from J, the junction kept 10 bases outside the gene matches. CDR3 length: 17 residues. CDR3 amino acids: CASSSRTSGAVVDTQYF. CDR3 DNA sequence: TGTGCCAGCAGCTCGAGGACTAGCGGGGCAGTGGTAGATACGCAGTATTTT.

The chain joins TRBV5-6 to TRBJ1-2; tentatively, D is TRBD1 (6 bases). The CDR3 covers 13 residues. From germline, CDR1 is SGHDT and CDR2 YYEEEE. Trimming left V 4 bases short and J 4 bases short, with 11 bases between. CDR3 loop: CASSAGQTYGYTF. For the CDR3, the DNA is TGTGCCAGCAGCGCCGGACAGACCTATGGCTACACCTTC.

The gene calls are TRBV30 and TRBJ1-3, with D possibly matching TRBD1 (5 bases). This CDR3 is built from 14 residues. Trimming left V 3 bases short and J 0 bases short, with 9 bases between. Germline V CDR1 and CDR2: GTSNPN, SVGIG (reference sequence). The CDR3 DNA reads as TGTGCCTGGAGCCAGGGTTTCTCTGGAAACACCATATATTTT. As protein: CAWSQGFSGNTIYF.

The J gene is TRBJ1-5, the V gene TRBV25-1, with 7 bases lining up with TRBD1. The germline V gene encodes CDR1 MGHDK and CDR2 SYGVNS. The V gene end was trimmed by 6 bases and the J gene end by 4 bases; junction bases not matched to a gene: 15. The CDR3 length is 17 residues. CDR3 coding DNA: TGTGCCAGCAGGCACAGACAGGGTACAGAGCCTAATCAGCCCCAGCATTTT. Protein product: CASRHRQGTEPNQPQHF.

This rearrangement joins TRBV29-1 to TRBJ2-3; tentative D call: TRBD2 (7 bases). The V end was cut by 4 bases, the J end by 2 bases, with 13 bases between. The CDR3 totals 14 residues. Germline V gene sequence: CDR1 SQVTM, CDR2 ANQGSEA. The CDR3 nucleotides are TGCAGCGTTGCTCGCGGGGGCGACACAGATACGCAGTATTTT. Encoded protein: CSVARGGDTDTQYF.

The rearrangement joins TRBV5-1 to TRBJ2-7; D is unclear. This CDR3 is built from 14 residues. Trimming shortened V by 0 bases and J by 5 bases, and 12 bases separated the two germline ends. The germline V gene has CDR1 SGHRS and CDR2 YFSETQ. The CDR3 DNA sequence: TGCGCCAGCAGCTTGGGAGCCGTGGTGGACGAGCAGTACTTC. Translated, it gives CASSLGAVVDEQYF.

The chain uses TRBV7-2 and TRBJ2-5; 11 bases align to TRBD1. The J segment lost 5 bases and the V segment lost 4 bases, leaving 6 bases of the junction unmatched. The germline CDR1 and CDR2 sequences are SGHTA and FQGNSA. The CDR3 extends over 15 amino acids. CDR3 nucleotide sequence: TGTGCCAGCAGCTCCTGGACAGGGGGCGCCGAGACCCAGTACTTC. It yields the protein CASSSWTGGAETQYF.